The 5 T cell receptor beta chains given below trace back to one sample, sequenced in a study of T-cell reconstitution after alpha-beta-depleted transplantation in children. Unique molecular identifiers were incorporated into the prepared TCRbeta library. Each CDR3 protein is one row after TCRdb ran MiXCR on the PCR reads. The sample holds fewer than 700,000 distinct CDR3 sequences; approximately 22% are singletons and the top ten take 14%. Sequenced material: PBMCs, mostly from graft donor cells, taken 360 days after TCRalphabeta/CD19-depleted stem cell transplant. These receptors were collected from a boy in the first two years of life who had a stem cell transplant for acute myeloid leukemia, so the T cells may come from the graft donor.

There are a few counts of this clonotype. This chain connects TRBV11-3 to TRBJ2-3, with D unresolved. Trimming stripped 5 bases from V and 4 bases from J, with 16 bases between. Germline lookup yields CDR1 SGHNT and CDR2 YENEEA. The CDR3 spans 15 residues. The CDR3 loop is CASSQNPVDPDTQYF. Here the CDR3 DNA reads TGTGCCAGCAGCCAGAACCCCGTGGACCCAGATACGCAGTATTTT.

The chain joins TRBV20-1 to TRBJ2-7, with D possibly matching TRBD2 (6 bases). Trimming cost V 1 base and J 5 bases, with 18 bases left between them. The germline V gene encodes CDR1 DFQATT and CDR2 SNEGSKA (reference sequence). CDR3 size: 15 residues. CDR3 amino acids: CSARGDLGGWNEQYF. CDR3 DNA: TGCAGTGCTAGAGGTGACTTAGGAGGGTGGAACGAGCAGTACTTC.

This clonotype was counted ten times or more. V usage is TRBV6-5 and J usage is TRBJ2-7; 12 bases align to TRBD2. In germline, CDR1 is MNHEY, CDR2 SVGAGI. V lost 5 bases, J lost 0 bases, and 2 bases stayed unmatched. The CDR3 loop spans 15 amino acids. In nucleotides, the CDR3 is TGTGCCAGCAGTAGGACTAGCGGGGACTCCTACGAGCAGTACGTC. Protein: CASSRTSGDSYEQYV.

The gene calls are TRBV5-1 and TRBJ1-2; the D gene is possibly TRBD1 (5 bases). V was shortened by 4 bases and J by 0 bases, with 7 bases between the two germline ends. The CDR3 is 13 residues long. CDR1 and CDR2 (germline): SGHRS, YFSETQ. CDR3 nucleotides: TGCGCCAGCAGCGAGACAGCTAACTATGGCTACACCTTC. It translates to CASSETANYGYTF.

The chain combines TRBV6-1 with TRBJ1-5; D might be TRBD1 (5 bases). The V end was cut by 6 bases, the J end by 6 bases, with 18 bases between. Per germline, CDR1 MNHNS and CDR2 SASEGT. The CDR3 sequence is 15 residues long. CDR3 sequence: CASSPELSGGQPQHF. CDR3 in DNA: TGTGCCAGCAGCCCCGAACTATCTGGGGGTCAGCCCCAGCATTTT.